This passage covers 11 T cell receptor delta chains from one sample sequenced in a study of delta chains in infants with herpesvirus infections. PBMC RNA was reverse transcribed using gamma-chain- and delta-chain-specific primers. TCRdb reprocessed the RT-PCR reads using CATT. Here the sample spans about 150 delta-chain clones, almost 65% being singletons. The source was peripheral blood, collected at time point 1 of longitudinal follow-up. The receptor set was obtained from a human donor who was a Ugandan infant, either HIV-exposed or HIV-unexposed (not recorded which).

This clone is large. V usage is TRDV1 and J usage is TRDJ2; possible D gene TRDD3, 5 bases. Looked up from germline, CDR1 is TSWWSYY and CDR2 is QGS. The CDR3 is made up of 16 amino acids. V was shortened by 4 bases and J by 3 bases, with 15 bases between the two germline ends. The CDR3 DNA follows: TGTGCTCTTGGGGTCCTGGGCGGGGCGCTGACAGCACAACTCTTCTTT. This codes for CALGVLGGALTAQLFF.

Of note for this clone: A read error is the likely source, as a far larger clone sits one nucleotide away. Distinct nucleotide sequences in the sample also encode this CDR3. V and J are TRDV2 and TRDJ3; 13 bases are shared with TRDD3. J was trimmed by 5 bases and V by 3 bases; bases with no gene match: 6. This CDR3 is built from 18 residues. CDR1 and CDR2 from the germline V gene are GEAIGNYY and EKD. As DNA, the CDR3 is TGTGCCTGTGACTCGACTGGGGGATACGCCCGGGACACCCGACAGATGTTTTTC. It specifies CACDSTGGYARDTRQMFF.

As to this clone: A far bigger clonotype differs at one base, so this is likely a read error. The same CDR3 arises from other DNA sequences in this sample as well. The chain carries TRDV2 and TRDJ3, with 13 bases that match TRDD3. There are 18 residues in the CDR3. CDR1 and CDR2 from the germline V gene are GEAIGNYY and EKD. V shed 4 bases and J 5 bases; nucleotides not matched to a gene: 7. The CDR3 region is CACDSTGGYARDTRQMFF. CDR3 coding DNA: TGTGCCTGTGATTCGACTGGGGGATACGCCAGGGACACCCGACAGATGTTTTTC.

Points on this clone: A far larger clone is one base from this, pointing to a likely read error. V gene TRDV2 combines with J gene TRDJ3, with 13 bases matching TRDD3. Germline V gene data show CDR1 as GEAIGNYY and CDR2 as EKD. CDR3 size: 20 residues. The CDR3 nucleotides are TGTGCCCGTGACGGCTTACTGGGGGATACGCGGACCTGGGACACCCGACAGATGTTTTTC. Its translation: CARDGLLGDTRTWDTRQMFF.

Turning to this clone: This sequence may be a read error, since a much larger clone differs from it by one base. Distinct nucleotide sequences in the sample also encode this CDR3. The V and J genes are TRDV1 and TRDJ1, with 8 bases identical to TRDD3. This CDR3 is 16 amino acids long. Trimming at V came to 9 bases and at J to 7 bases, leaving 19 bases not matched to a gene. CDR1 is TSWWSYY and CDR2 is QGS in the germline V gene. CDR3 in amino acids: CALSQDIIGDTGKLIF. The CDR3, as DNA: TGTGCTCTGTCACAAGATATTATCGGGGATACTGGTAAACTCATCTTT.

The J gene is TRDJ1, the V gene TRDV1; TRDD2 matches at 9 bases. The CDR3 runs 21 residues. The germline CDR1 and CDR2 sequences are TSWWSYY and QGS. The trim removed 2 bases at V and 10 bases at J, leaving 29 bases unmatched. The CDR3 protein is CALGEFYLPTLLGPEGGGLIF. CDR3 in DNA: TGTGCTCTTGGGGAATTTTACCTTCCTACCTTACTGGGACCAGAAGGGGGGGGACTCATCTTT.

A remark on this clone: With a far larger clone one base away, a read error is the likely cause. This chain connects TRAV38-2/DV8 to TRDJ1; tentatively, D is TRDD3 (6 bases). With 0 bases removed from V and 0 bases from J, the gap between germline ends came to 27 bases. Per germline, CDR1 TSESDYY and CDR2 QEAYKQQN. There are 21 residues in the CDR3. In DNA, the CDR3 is TGTGCTTATAGGAGCGTGGTGCGTTTGCGGGGGACCCCAACGAACACCGATAAACTCATCTTT. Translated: CAYRSVVRLRGTPTNTDKLIF.

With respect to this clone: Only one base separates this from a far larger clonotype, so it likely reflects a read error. The CDR3 region is CALGEIWVLVLGETTKLIF. The CDR3 DNA reads as TGTGCTCTTGGGGAAATTTGGGTACTGGTACTGGGGGAGACGACTAAACTCATCTTT. The V and J genes are TRDV1 and TRDJ1; 9 nucleotides align to TRDD3. The germline V gene has CDR1 TSWWSYY and CDR2 QGS. CDR3 size: 19 residues. With V trimmed by 2 bases and J by 7 bases, 20 bases remained unmatched.

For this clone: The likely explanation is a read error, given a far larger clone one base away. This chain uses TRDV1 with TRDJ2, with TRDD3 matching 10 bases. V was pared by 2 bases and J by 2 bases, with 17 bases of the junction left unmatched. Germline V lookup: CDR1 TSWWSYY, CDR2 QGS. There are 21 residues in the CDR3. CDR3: CALGEGDFLLTGGLLTAQLFF. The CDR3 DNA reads TGTGCTCTTGGGGAAGGCGACTTCCTCCTTACTGGGGGATTGTTGACAGCACAACTCTTCTTT.

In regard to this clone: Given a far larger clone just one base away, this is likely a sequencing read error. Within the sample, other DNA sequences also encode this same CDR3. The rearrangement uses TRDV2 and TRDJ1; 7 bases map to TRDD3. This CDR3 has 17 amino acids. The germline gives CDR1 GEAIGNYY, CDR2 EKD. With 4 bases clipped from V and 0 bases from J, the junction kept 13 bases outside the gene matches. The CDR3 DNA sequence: TGTGCCTGTGAACAACTGGGGACTGTAACGTACACCGATAAACTCATCTTT. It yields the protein CACEQLGTVTYTDKLIF.

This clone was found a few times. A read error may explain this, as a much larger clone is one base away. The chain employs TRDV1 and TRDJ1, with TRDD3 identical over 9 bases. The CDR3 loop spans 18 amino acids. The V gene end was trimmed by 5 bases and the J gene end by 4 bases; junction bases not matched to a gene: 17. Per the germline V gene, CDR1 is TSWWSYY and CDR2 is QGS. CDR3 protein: CALGINPLRGIPHDKLIF. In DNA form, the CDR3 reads TGTGCTCTTGGGATTAACCCTCTTCGGGGGATACCCCACGATAAACTCATCTTT.